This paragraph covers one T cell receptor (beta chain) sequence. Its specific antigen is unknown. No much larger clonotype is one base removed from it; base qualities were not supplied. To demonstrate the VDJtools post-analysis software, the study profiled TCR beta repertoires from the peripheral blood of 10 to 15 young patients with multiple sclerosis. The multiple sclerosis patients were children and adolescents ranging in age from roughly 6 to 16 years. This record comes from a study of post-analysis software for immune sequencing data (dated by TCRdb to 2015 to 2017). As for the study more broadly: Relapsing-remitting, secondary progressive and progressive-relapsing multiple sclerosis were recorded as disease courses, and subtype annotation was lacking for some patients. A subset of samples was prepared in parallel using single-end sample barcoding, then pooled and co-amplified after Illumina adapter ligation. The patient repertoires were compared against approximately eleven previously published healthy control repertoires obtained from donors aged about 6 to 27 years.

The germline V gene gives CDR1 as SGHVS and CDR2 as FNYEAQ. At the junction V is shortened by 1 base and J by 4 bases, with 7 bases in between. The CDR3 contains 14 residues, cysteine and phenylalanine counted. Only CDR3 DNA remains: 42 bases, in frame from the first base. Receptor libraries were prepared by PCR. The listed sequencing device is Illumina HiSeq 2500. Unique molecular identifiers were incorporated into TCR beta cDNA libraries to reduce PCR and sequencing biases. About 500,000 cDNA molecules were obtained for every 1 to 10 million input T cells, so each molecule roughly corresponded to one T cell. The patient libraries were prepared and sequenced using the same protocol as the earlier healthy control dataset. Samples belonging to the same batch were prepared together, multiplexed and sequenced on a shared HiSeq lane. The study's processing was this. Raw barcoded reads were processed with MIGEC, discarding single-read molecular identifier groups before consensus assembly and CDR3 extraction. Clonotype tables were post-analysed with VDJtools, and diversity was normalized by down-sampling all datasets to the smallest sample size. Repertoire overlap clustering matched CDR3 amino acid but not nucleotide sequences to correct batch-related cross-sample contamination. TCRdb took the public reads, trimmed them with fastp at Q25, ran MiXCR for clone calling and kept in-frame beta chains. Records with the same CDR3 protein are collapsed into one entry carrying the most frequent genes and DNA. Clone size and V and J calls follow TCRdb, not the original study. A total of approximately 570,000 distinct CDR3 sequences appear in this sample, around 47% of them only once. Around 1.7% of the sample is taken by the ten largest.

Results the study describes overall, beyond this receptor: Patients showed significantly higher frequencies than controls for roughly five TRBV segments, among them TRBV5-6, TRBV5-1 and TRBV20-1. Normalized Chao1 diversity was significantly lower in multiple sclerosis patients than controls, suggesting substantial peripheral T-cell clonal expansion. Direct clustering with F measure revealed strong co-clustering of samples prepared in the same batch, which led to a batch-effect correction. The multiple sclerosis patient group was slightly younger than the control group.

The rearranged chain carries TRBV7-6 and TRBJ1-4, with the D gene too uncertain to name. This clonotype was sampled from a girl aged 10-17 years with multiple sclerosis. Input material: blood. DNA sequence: TGTGCCAGCAGCTTAGGAGACATTAATGAAAAACTGTTTTTT. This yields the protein CASSLGDINEKLFF.